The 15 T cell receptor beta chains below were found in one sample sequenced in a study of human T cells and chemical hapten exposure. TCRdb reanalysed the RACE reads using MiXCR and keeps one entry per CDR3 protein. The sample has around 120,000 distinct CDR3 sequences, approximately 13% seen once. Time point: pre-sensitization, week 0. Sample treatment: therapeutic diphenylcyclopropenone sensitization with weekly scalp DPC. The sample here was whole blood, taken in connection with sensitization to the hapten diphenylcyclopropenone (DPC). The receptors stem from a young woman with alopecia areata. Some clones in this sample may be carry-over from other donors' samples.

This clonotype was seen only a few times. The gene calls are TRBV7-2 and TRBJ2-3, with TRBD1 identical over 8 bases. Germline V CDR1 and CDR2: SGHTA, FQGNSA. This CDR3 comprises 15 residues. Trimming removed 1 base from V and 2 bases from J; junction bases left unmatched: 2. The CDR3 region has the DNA TGTGCCAGCAGCTTAGTGGGACAGGCCACAGATACGCAGTATTTT. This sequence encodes CASSLVGQATDTQYF.

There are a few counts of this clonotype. This CDR3 reads CAWSGQGTNYGYTF. The CDR3 DNA reads as TGTGCCTGGAGTGGACAGGGGACTAACTATGGCTACACCTTC. The chain combines TRBV30 with TRBJ1-2, with 8 bases aligning to TRBD1. V was clipped by 1 base and J by 0 bases; unmatched bases: 1. This CDR3 is 14 amino acids long. Germline V gives CDR1 GTSNPN, CDR2 SVGIG (reference sequence).

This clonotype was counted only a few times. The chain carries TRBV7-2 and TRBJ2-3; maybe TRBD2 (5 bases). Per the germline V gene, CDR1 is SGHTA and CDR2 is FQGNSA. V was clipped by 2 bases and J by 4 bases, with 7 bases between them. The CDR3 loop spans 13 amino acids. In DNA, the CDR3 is TGTGCCAGCAGCTTACTAGCCGCAGATACGCAGTATTTT. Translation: CASSLLAADTQYF.

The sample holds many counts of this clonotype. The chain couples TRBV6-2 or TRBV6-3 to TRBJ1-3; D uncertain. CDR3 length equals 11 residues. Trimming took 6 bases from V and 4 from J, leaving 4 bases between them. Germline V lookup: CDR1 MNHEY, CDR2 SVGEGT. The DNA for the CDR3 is TGTGCCAGCAGACGAGGAAACACCATATATTTT. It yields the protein CASRRGNTIYF.

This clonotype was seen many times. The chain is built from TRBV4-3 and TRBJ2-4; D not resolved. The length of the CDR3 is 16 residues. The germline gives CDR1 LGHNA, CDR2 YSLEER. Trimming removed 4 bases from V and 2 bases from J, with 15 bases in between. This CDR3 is CASSPSGSTPKNIQYF. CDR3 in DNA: TGCGCCAGCAGCCCTTCGGGTTCAACCCCCAAAAACATTCAGTACTTC.

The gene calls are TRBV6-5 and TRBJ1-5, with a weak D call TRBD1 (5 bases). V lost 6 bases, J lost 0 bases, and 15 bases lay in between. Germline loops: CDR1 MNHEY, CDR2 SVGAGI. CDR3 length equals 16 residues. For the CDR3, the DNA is TGTGCCAGCAGCCGGGGCAGCCTTCATAGCAATCAGCCCCAGCATTTT. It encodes CASSRGSLHSNQPQHF.

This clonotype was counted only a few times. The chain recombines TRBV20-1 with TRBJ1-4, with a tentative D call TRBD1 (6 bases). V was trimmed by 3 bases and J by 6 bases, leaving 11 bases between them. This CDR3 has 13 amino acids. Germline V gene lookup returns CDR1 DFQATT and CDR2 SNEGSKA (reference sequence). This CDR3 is CSAREGHYEKLFF. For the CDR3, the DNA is TGCAGTGCTAGGGAGGGACACTATGAAAAACTGTTTTTT.

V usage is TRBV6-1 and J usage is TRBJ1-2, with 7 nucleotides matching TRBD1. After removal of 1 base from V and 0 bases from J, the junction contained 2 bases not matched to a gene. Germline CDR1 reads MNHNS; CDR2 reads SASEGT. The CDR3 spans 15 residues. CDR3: CASSEGGTANYGYTF. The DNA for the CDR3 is TGTGCCAGCAGTGAAGGTGGGACAGCTAACTATGGCTACACCTTC.

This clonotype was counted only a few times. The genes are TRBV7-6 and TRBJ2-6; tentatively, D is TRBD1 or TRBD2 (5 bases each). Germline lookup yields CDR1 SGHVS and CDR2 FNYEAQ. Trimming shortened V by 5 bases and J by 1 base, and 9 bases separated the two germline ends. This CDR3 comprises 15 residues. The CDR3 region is CASSGTDSGANVLTF. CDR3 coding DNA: TGTGCCAGCAGCGGGACGGATTCTGGGGCCAACGTCCTGACTTTC.

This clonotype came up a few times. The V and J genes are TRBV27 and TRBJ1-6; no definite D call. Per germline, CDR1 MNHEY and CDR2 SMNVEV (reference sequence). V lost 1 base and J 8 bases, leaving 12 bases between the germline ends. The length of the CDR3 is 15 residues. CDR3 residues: CASSLLRELDSPLHF. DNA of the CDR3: TGTGCCAGCAGTTTATTGAGGGAGCTAGATTCACCCCTCCACTTT.

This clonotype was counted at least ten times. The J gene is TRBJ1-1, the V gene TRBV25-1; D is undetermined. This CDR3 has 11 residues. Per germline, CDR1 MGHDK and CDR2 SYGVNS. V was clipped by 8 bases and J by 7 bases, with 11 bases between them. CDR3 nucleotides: TGTGCCAGCGACAAGGACGGTGAAGCTTTCTTT. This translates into CASDKDGEAFF.

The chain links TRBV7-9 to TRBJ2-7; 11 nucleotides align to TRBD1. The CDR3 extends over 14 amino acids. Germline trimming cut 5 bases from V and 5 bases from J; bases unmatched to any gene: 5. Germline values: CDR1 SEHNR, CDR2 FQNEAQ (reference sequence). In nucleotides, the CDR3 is TGTGCCAGCAGCCCCTGGACAGGGGGCCACGAGCAGTACTTC. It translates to CASSPWTGGHEQYF.

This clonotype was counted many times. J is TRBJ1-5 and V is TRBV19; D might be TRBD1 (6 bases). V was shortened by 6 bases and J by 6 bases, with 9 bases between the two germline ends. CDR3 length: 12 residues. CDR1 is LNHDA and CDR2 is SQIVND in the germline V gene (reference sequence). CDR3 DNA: TGTGCCAGTAGACAGGGAGGTCAGCCCCAGCATTTT. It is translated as CASRQGGQPQHF. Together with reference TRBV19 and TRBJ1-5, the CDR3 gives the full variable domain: DGGITQSPKYLFRKEGQNVTLSCEQNLNHDAMYWYRQDPGQGLRLIYYSQIVNDFQKGDIAEGYSVSREKKESFPLTVTSAQKNPTAFYLCASRQGGQPQHFGDGTRLSIL.

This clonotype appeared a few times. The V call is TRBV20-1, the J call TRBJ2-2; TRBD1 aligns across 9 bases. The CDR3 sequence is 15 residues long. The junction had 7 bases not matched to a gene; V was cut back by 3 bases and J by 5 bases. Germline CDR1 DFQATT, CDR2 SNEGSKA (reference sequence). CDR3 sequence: CSASNSGTGTGELFF. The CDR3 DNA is TGCAGTGCTAGTAATTCCGGGACAGGGACCGGGGAGCTGTTTTTT.

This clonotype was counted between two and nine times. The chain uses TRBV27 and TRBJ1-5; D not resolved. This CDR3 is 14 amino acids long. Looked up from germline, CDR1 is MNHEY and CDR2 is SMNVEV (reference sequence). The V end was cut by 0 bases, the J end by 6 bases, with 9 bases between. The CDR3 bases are TGTGCCAGCAGTTTATCCCCGGATAGTCAGCCCCAGCATTTT. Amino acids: CASSLSPDSQPQHF.